This T cell receptor (beta chain) was profiled in a study of metastatic and nonmetastatic thyroid tumors. Study information: Thyroid patients, malignant and benign, had repertoires compared across blood and tumor or nodule tissue.

Each patient went into thyroid surgery without having received any treatment. This clone was counted many times. MiXCR reprocessed the PCR reads for TCRdb. The data contain about 16,000 clones, 20% to 25% of them singletons. CDR1 and CDR2 from the germline V gene are SGHRS and YFSETQ. The CDR3 is 16 amino acids. The trim removed 4 bases at V and 6 bases at J, leaving 14 bases unmatched. Sequencing was done on a sample of tumor tissue. This TCR derives from a male donor with papillary thyroid cancer or a benign thyroid nodule (not recorded which). Some clones in this sample may be carry-over from other donors' samples. This chain uses TRBV5-1 with TRBJ2-5, with 8 bases lining up with TRBD2. The CDR3 is CASSLTTAGAGKTQYF. The CDR3, as DNA: TGCGCCAGCAGCCTAACTACAGCGGGAGCGGGGAAGACCCAGTACTTC.